The 18 T cell receptor beta chains reported below all come from one sample, sequenced in a study of blood T cells in healthy people across ages. Alongside a J-beta primer mix, a sample-barcoded 5' primer served in a second PCR lasting 7 to 11 cycles. Each CDR3 protein gets one entry after TCRdb re-called the 5' RACE reads with MiXCR. The table shows about 590,000 distinct CDR3 sequences, with about 30% occurring only once. The sample comprised blood. The receptors here all came from a woman at least 80 years old in good health.

The chain joins TRBV7-2 to TRBJ2-1, with 14 positions matching TRBD2. CDR3 length equals 16 residues. From germline, CDR1 is SGHTA and CDR2 FQGNSA. V dropped 5 bases and J dropped 5; count of bases not matched to a gene: 5. The CDR3 is CASSRLAGGRNNEQFF. The CDR3 nucleotides read TGTGCCAGCAGCAGACTAGCGGGGGGGAGGAACAATGAGCAGTTCTTC.

Note on this clonotype: A much larger clone lies one base from this, so it may be a read error. This chain uses TRBV6-1 with TRBJ2-3; weak D call: TRBD1 (5 bases). The germline V gene has CDR1 MNHNS and CDR2 SASEGT. The length of the CDR3 is 13 residues. The CDR3 region is CTSSEWGPDTQYF. CDR3 DNA: TGTACCAGCAGTGAGTGGGGCCCAGATACGCAGTATTTT.

As to this clonotype: A much larger clone sits a single nucleotide away, making a read error possible. This chain joins TRBV5-6 and TRBJ2-1, with 9 positions matching TRBD1. The DNA matches TRBJ2-7 better at its end, which makes the J call doubtful. Per germline, CDR1 SGHDT and CDR2 YYEEEE. There are 15 residues in the CDR3. The CDR3 bases are TGTGCCAGCAGCAGTACGGGACAGGGTAACAATGAGCAGTACTTC. Its translation is CASSSTGQGNNEQYF.

This clonotype was seen a handful of times. The chain couples TRBV9 to TRBJ1-1; 8 bases map to TRBD1. CDR3 size: 15 residues. Germline values: CDR1 SGDLS, CDR2 YYNGEE. The V and J ends lost 4 bases and 6 bases, in that order; junction bases with no gene match: 11. CDR3 coding DNA: TGTGCCAGCAGCCCCCGACAGGGGCCAGGTTCTGAAGCTTTCTTT. Translated: CASSPRQGPGSEAFF. Supplemented by reference TRBV9 and TRBJ1-1, the full variable domain reads DSGVTQTPKHLITATGQRVTLRCSPRSGDLSVYWYQQSLDQGLQFLIQYYNGEERAKGNILERFSAQQFPDLHSELNLSSLELGDSALYFCASSPRQGPGSEAFFGQGTRLTVV.

Comments on this clonotype: A much bigger clone sits one base away, suggesting this may be a read error. It is likely a read error, because the conserved phenylalanine at the end of the CDR3 is missing. CDR3 residues: CASSSLAVPYNEQFV. For the CDR3, the DNA is TGTGCCAGCAGCTCACTAGCGGTTCCCTACAATGAGCAGTTCGTC. This chain joins TRBV27 and TRBJ2-1, with 8 bases lining up with TRBD2. The CDR3 consists of 15 residues. Germline CDR1 is MNHEY and CDR2 is SMNVEV (reference sequence). The junction had 6 bases not matched to a gene; V was cut back by 6 bases and J by 2 bases.

This clonotype was seen many times. This rearrangement joins TRBV7-9 to TRBJ2-7; D unresolved. Germline assignment: CDR1 SEHNR and CDR2 FQNEAQ (reference sequence). The CDR3 contains 15 residues. V dropped 5 bases and J dropped 3 bases, with 17 bases sitting between them. The CDR3 here is CASSPPGRSNYEQYF. The CDR3 nucleotides read TGTGCCAGCAGCCCCCCAGGCAGAAGCAACTACGAGCAGTACTTC.

The chain combines TRBV5-1 with TRBJ1-4; possible D gene TRBD1, 6 bases. The length of the CDR3 is 17 residues. Germline assignment: CDR1 SGHRS and CDR2 YFSETQ. V shed 0 bases and J shed 1 base, with 13 bases lying between them. CDR3 DNA: TGCGCCAGCAGCTTGGGGGTGCAGGGGATAACTAATGAAAAACTGTTTTTT. It encodes CASSLGVQGITNEKLFF.

As regards this clonotype: One base away lies a much larger clone, so this may be a sequencing read error. V usage is TRBV27 and J usage is TRBJ2-7; 7 nucleotides align to TRBD1. The CDR3 runs to 14 residues. V shed 6 bases, J shed 2 bases, and the junction held 7 bases outside the gene matches. Germline V gene lookup returns CDR1 MNHEY and CDR2 SMNVEV (reference sequence). The CDR3: CASRSRTGTYEQYF. The CDR3, as DNA: TGTGCCAGCAGGTCAAGGACAGGTACCTACGAGCAGTACTTC.

This clonotype came up many times. The V gene is TRBV7-3, the J gene TRBJ2-5; D is unresolved. The CDR3 totals 16 residues. Trimming removed 1 base at V and 2 bases at J, with 14 bases between. The germline CDR1 and CDR2 sequences are SGHTA and FQGTGA. CDR3 sequence: CASSLSGGVGQETQYF. CDR3 nucleotide sequence: TGTGCCAGCAGCTTAAGTGGCGGAGTTGGACAAGAGACCCAGTACTTC.

This clonotype was recorded at least ten times. The CDR3 is CASRPKGLGQPQHF. The CDR3 bases are TGTGCCAGCAGGCCAAAAGGGCTTGGTCAGCCCCAGCATTTT. The chain employs TRBV27 and TRBJ1-5; unclear D gene. The CDR3 is made up of 14 amino acids. V lost 6 bases and J 6 bases, leaving 15 bases between the germline ends. Germline-derived CDR1 and CDR2 are MNHEY and SMNVEV (reference sequence).

This clonotype came up many times. The chain has TRBV12-3 or TRBV12-4 and TRBJ1-5, with TRBD1 identical over 9 bases. The V and J ends lost 3 bases and 2 bases, in that order; junction bases with no gene match: 2. The CDR3 has 15 amino acids. In DNA form, the CDR3 reads TGTGCCAGCAGTTTGACAGGGGGACGCAATCAGCCCCAGCATTTT. Encoded protein: CASSLTGGRNQPQHF.

This clonotype was observed at least ten times. This sequence joins TRBV2 and TRBJ1-2; a possible D gene is TRBD1 (5 bases). This CDR3 has 13 residues. Germline V lookup: CDR1 SNHLY, CDR2 FYNNEI. V was cut by 3 bases and J by 4 bases, with 9 bases left in between. CDR3 region: CASSEGRGYGYTF. DNA of the CDR3: TGTGCCAGCAGTGAGGGACGGGGCTATGGCTACACCTTC.

The V and J genes are TRBV20-1 and TRBJ2-7; 8 positions match TRBD1. Trimming at V came to 7 bases and at J to 3 bases, leaving 8 bases not matched to a gene. The length of the CDR3 is 13 residues. Germline V CDR1 and CDR2: DFQATT, SNEGSKA (reference sequence). The CDR3 here is CSDPGTGFYEQYF. The CDR3, as DNA: TGCAGTGACCCCGGGACAGGCTTCTACGAGCAGTACTTC.

This clonotype was counted between two and nine times. The genes are TRBV12-3 or TRBV12-4 and TRBJ1-6; TRBD1 matches 8 bases. The CDR3 covers 14 residues. V lost 7 bases and J lost 6; bases outside the gene matches: 5. The CDR3 bases are TGTGCCAGCAAACCAGGGGGCTCTAATTCACCCCTCCACTTT. This encodes CASKPGGSNSPLHF.

This chain uses TRBV5-1 with TRBJ2-7, with 11 nucleotides matching TRBD2. CDR1 and CDR2 (germline): SGHRS, YFSETQ. This CDR3 is 14 amino acids long. Trimming removed 7 bases from V and 7 bases from J; junction bases left unmatched: 10. CDR3 in DNA: TGCGCCAGCGCCACTAGCGGGGGAGTCAATGAGCAGTACTTC. It specifies CASATSGGVNEQYF.

This clonotype was seen just once. DNA of the CDR3: TGCGCCAGCAGCCAAGCACAAGGGGCGGATGAAGCTTTCTTT. Residues: CASSQAQGADEAFF. The chain is built from TRBV4-3 and TRBJ1-1; tentatively, D is TRBD1 (5 bases). V lost 1 base and J 7 bases, leaving 13 bases between the germline ends. The CDR3 sequence is 14 residues long. The germline CDR1 and CDR2 sequences are LGHNA and YSLEER.

This clonotype was counted at least ten times. The genes are TRBV6-1 and TRBJ2-7, with a possible D match to TRBD1 (5 bases). The CDR3 covers 13 residues. The V gene's germline CDR1 is MNHNS and CDR2 SASEGT. The V gene lost 6 bases and the J gene lost 2 bases, with 11 bases spanning the gap. The CDR3, as DNA: TGTGCCAGCAGGACAGCGCCTGCCTACGAGCAGTACTTC. Amino acids: CASRTAPAYEQYF.

This clonotype was detected a few times. It may be a read error: a sequence one base away is much more abundant. The rearrangement uses TRBV7-9 and TRBJ2-7, with 9 bases identical to TRBD2. From germline, CDR1 is SEHNR and CDR2 FQNEAQ (reference sequence). The CDR3 has 15 residues. With V trimmed by 6 bases and J by 1 base, 7 bases remained unmatched. The CDR3 here is CASSSISGGSYEQYF. DNA of the CDR3: TGTGCCAGCAGTTCGATTAGCGGGGGATCCTACGAGCAGTACTTC.